The 2 T cell receptor beta chains in this list originate from one sample, sequenced in a study of shared clonotypes between healthy human individuals. Terminally differentiated effector memory CD45RA+ cells were excluded from the naive CD8 cells, which were CD45RO-negative and positively selected for CCR7. Data came from immunoSEQ multiplex PCR; TCRdb stores just in-frame clones and leaves some out. The sample contains nearly 600,000 clones, around 95% of which appear only once. The sequenced material came from naive CD8+ T cells sorted from blood. The receptors stem from a woman aged 25-40 years in good health.

The chain has TRBV27 and TRBJ2-7, with 8 bases aligning to TRBD1. Germline trimming cut 5 bases from V and 0 bases from J; bases unmatched to any gene: 3. CDR1 MNHEY and CDR2 SMNVEV come from the germline V gene (reference sequence). This CDR3 has 14 amino acids. CDR3 in amino acids: CASSATGVSYEQYF. As DNA, the CDR3 is TGTGCCAGCAGTGCGACAGGGGTCTCCTACGAGCAGTACTTC.

The gene calls are TRBV10-3 and TRBJ2-3, with 10 bases identical to TRBD1. Trimming cost V 3 bases and J 6 bases; bases outside gene matches: 6. The CDR3 spans 15 residues. Germline CDR1 reads ENHRY; CDR2 reads SYGVKD. CDR3 sequence reads: CAISEETGGWDTQYF. CDR3 bases: TGTGCCATCAGTGAAGAGACAGGGGGCTGGGATACGCAGTATTTT.